What follows are 12 T cell receptor beta chains derived from one specimen sequenced in a study of radiation and T cells in renal cell carcinoma. The time point denotes: blood 4 weeks post-SBRT, at nephrectomy. Treatment meaning: 15 Gy SBRT to primary tumor, nephrectomy 4 weeks later. The method was immunoSEQ multiplex PCR; TCRdb's version includes in-frame clones alone and lacks a portion of them. The table has about 170,000 clones, 88% seen once. Sequenced here: blood, sampled from a patient whose treatment included radiotherapy and nephrectomy. Receptors originate from a woman between 50 and 59 years old with renal cell carcinoma.

The chain carries TRBV19 and TRBJ1-2, with 8 bases fitting TRBD1. The CDR3 spans 14 residues. V was clipped by 6 bases and J by 5 bases; unmatched bases: 8. Germline lookup yields CDR1 LNHDA and CDR2 SQIVND (reference sequence). The CDR3, as DNA: TGTGCCAGTAGGGCGACAGGGGATTTGTATGGCTACACCTTC. This translates into CASRATGDLYGYTF.

The rearrangement links TRBV4-3 to TRBJ1-5; a possible D gene is TRBD1 (6 bases). Germline V gives CDR1 LGHNA, CDR2 YSLEER. V gave up 0 bases and J gave up 5 bases, with 11 bases separating them. This CDR3 contains 15 residues. The DNA of the CDR3 is TGCGCCAGCAGCCAAGAGCGCCAGGGGTATCAGCCCCAGCATTTT. This encodes CASSQERQGYQPQHF.

The genes are TRBV19 and TRBJ1-4; D is perhaps TRBD1 (5 bases). V lost 2 bases and J lost 8, with 12 bases in between. Germline lookup yields CDR1 LNHDA and CDR2 SQIVND (reference sequence). CDR3 length: 14 residues. DNA of the CDR3: TGTGCCAGTAGTATATCGACAGTCGGGGAAAAACTGTTTTTT. Translated: CASSISTVGEKLFF.

A word on this clone: The sample contains more than one DNA sequence encoding this CDR3. V gene TRBV6-5 combines with J gene TRBJ1-2; possible D gene TRBD1, 5 bases. The V end was cut by 6 bases, the J end by 2 bases, with 13 bases between. The V gene's germline CDR1 is MNHEY and CDR2 SVGAGI. The CDR3 extends over 14 amino acids. In DNA, the CDR3 is TGTGCCAGCAGGCCCGGGACGGGGAACTATGGCTACACCTTC. It is translated as CASRPGTGNYGYTF.

The V gene is TRBV6-6, the J gene TRBJ2-7, with unresolved D. Germline V gives CDR1 MNHNY, CDR2 SVGAGI (reference sequence). The CDR3 sequence is 14 residues long. Trimming cost V 0 bases and J 2 bases, with 8 bases left between them. The CDR3 here is CASSYSGNAYEQYF. CDR3 coding DNA: TGTGCCAGCAGTTACTCGGGTAATGCCTACGAGCAGTACTTC.

The chain combines TRBV7-2 with TRBJ1-5; D gene uncertain. Germline V gene data show CDR1 as SGHTA and CDR2 as FQGNSA. V was pared by 5 bases and J by 4 bases, with 9 bases between. This CDR3 has 13 amino acids. The CDR3 reads CASSQYGNQPQHF. The CDR3 bases are TGTGCCAGCAGCCAATACGGAAATCAGCCCCAGCATTTT.

The chain has TRBV5-1 and TRBJ1-3; D is perhaps TRBD1 (5 bases). Per the germline V gene, CDR1 is SGHRS and CDR2 is YFSETQ. The CDR3 loop spans 16 amino acids. With 0 bases removed from V and 0 bases from J, the gap between germline ends came to 10 bases. CDR3 loop: CASSLAPRGSGNTIYF. In nucleotides, the CDR3 is TGCGCCAGCAGCTTGGCCCCTAGGGGCTCTGGAAACACCATATATTTT.

This clone was found once. This sequence joins TRBV12-2 and TRBJ2-4. TRBV12-2 is an annotated pseudogene. The CDR3 extends over 16 amino acids. The CDR3 is CASRFPGRRAKNIQYF. The DNA for the CDR3 is TGTGCAAGTCGCTTCCCCGGGCGCCGGGCCAAAAACATTCAGTACTTC.

Only one count was recorded for this clone. This chain joins TRBV6-6 and TRBJ2-7; D gene unclear. V was shortened by 0 bases and J by 5 bases, with 5 bases between the two germline ends. CDR3 length equals 12 residues. Germline CDR1 MNHNY, CDR2 SVGAGI (reference sequence). The CDR3 DNA is TGTGCCAGCAGTTACTCGCAGGACGAGCAGTACTTC. Translated, it gives CASSYSQDEQYF.

This chain joins TRBV7-2 and TRBJ2-7; TRBD2 aligns across 9 bases. The CDR3 spans 19 residues. Losses at the gene ends were 1 base for V and 2 bases for J; bases not matched to a gene: 15. CDR1 is SGHTA and CDR2 is FQGNSA in the germline V gene. The CDR3 loop is CASSLVVARGGARTYEQYF. The CDR3 DNA reads TGTGCCAGCAGCTTAGTGGTGGCTCGCGGGGGGGCCAGGACCTACGAGCAGTACTTC.

The V and J genes are TRBV15 and TRBJ2-1, with D maybe TRBD2 (6 bases). CDR3 length: 17 residues. The germline V gene encodes CDR1 LNHNV and CDR2 YYDKDF (reference sequence). V lost 4 bases and J lost 0, with 16 bases in between. CDR3 residues: CATSTKIGGYSYNEQFF. As DNA, the CDR3 is TGTGCCACCAGCACCAAAATCGGGGGATACTCCTACAATGAGCAGTTCTTC.

The V and J genes are TRBV4-2 and TRBJ2-3, with D possibly TRBD1 on 6 matching bases. V lost 6 bases to trimming and J lost 4 bases, with 14 bases between them. This CDR3 region has 14 residues. The germline V gene has CDR1 LGHNA and CDR2 YNFKEQ. The CDR3 reads CASSPPGGADTQYF. CDR3 in DNA: TGTGCCAGCAGTCCCCCTGGGGGCGCAGATACGCAGTATTTT.